Below, 13 T cell receptor beta chains from the same sample are listed, as sequenced in a study of beta chain features in type 1 diabetes. The entirety of the isolated RNA underwent reverse transcription, so expressed TCRB transcripts were sequenced. Libraries were prepared by immunoSEQ multiplex PCR; TCRdb keeps only in-frame clonotypes and omits some of them. Among roughly 150,000 clones listed, 11% were seen once. Sequencing was done on a sample of central memory CD4+ T cells from blood. The receptors shown here come from a young man in good health.

This clone was counted ten times or more. CDR3 sequence (DNA): TGCGCCAGCAGCTCGACAGTGACCGGCGGGGAGCAGTACTTC. Encoded protein: CASSSTVTGGEQYF. J is TRBJ2-7 and V is TRBV5-1; possibly TRBD1 or TRBD2 for D (5 bases each). The CDR3 length is 14 residues. Germline CDR1 and CDR2: SGHRS and YFSETQ. Trimming removed 3 bases from V and 7 bases from J, with 17 bases in between.

This clone was counted at least ten times. This chain joins TRBV30 and TRBJ1-5; D uncertain. V lost 4 bases and J 3 bases, leaving 7 bases between the germline ends. The CDR3 is 12 residues long. Per the germline V gene, CDR1 is GTSNPN and CDR2 is SVGIG (reference sequence). CDR3 residues: CAWKPTNQPQHF. CDR3 sequence (DNA): TGTGCCTGGAAGCCGACCAATCAGCCCCAGCATTTT.

This clone was picked up a small number of times. The CDR3 DNA follows: TGCGCCAGCAGTATAGGACAATCCTACAATGAGCAGTTCTTC. Translating it yields CASSIGQSYNEQFF. V gene TRBV5-1 combines with J gene TRBJ2-1; possible D gene TRBD1, 5 bases. Trimming removed 5 bases from V and 1 base from J, with 10 bases in between. Germline loops: CDR1 SGHRS, CDR2 YFSETQ. There are 14 residues in the CDR3.

The gene calls are TRBV5-4 and TRBJ2-7; TRBD2 is a possible D gene (6 bases). The CDR3 has 17 residues. Looked up from germline, CDR1 is SGHNT and CDR2 is YYREEE (reference sequence). V lost 3 bases and J lost 3, with 22 bases in between. This CDR3 reads CASSSRDGGPLNYEQYF. The CDR3 DNA follows: TGTGCCAGCAGCTCCCGGGACGGAGGGCCTCTTAACTACGAGCAGTACTTC.

A few counts support this clone. CDR3 bases: TGTGCCAGCTCACAGCCCACGGGACAGAACACCGGGGAGCTGTTTTTT. Translating gives CASSQPTGQNTGELFF. The V gene is TRBV18, the J gene TRBJ2-2; D is perhaps TRBD1 (6 bases). V was clipped by 4 bases and J by 1 base, with 13 bases between them. The CDR3 length is 16 residues. Germline CDR1 and CDR2: KGHSH and LQKENI.

This clone has only a few counts. V and J are TRBV5-1 and TRBJ1-1; 9 bases are shared with TRBD1. Germline V gene sequence: CDR1 SGHRS, CDR2 YFSETQ. Trimming cost V 2 bases and J 4 bases; bases outside gene matches: 12. This CDR3 has 17 amino acids. Here the CDR3 reads CASSFSILQGAGTEAFF. Written as DNA, the CDR3 is TGCGCCAGCAGCTTCTCAATTTTACAGGGGGCCGGCACTGAAGCTTTCTTT.

This chain joins TRBV5-1 and TRBJ1-4; no clear D. Trimming left V 0 bases short and J 6 bases short, with 12 bases between. Germline V lookup: CDR1 SGHRS, CDR2 YFSETQ. The CDR3 runs to 15 residues. The CDR3: CASSLEAAHHEKLFF. CDR3 DNA: TGCGCCAGCAGCTTGGAGGCAGCCCACCATGAAAAACTGTTTTTT.

The V call is TRBV6-1, the J call TRBJ2-5; D gene uncertain. Trimming cost V 3 bases and J 6 bases, with 14 bases left between them. The CDR3 loop spans 14 amino acids. CDR1 is MNHNS and CDR2 is SASEGT in the germline V gene. DNA for the CDR3: TGTGCCAGCAGTGATTTGTACGCGAGAAAGACCCAGTACTTC. This gives the protein CASSDLYARKTQYF.

The chain recombines TRBV5-4 with TRBJ2-7, with D possibly matching TRBD1 (6 bases). The CDR3 has 12 residues. V shed 3 bases and J shed 3 bases, with 7 bases lying between them. Germline-derived CDR1 and CDR2 are SGHNT and YYREEE (reference sequence). The CDR3 here is CASSSDSYEQYF. CDR3 sequence (DNA): TGTGCCAGCAGCTCGGACAGCTACGAGCAGTACTTC.

This chain links TRBV27 with TRBJ2-1; TRBD2 aligns across 9 bases. The CDR3 consists of 15 residues. The germline gives CDR1 MNHEY, CDR2 SMNVEV (reference sequence). Unmatched junction bases numbered 10, after V lost 8 bases and J lost 5 bases. The chain's CDR3 is CASRKGLADNNEQFF. In DNA, the CDR3 is TGTGCCAGCCGGAAGGGACTAGCAGATAACAATGAGCAGTTCTTC.

This chain joins TRBV9 and TRBJ1-2; D is perhaps TRBD1 (5 bases). This CDR3 is 14 amino acids long. The V end lost 4 bases, the J end lost 2 bases, and 12 bases lay between the germline ends. Germline loops: CDR1 SGDLS, CDR2 YYNGEE. The CDR3 here is CASSPRRDNYGYTF. CDR3 bases: TGTGCCAGCAGCCCACGCCGGGACAACTATGGCTACACCTTC.

There are a few counts of this clone. The chain couples TRBV6-4 to TRBJ1-2; no firm D call. CDR1 MRHNA and CDR2 SNTAGT come from the germline V gene. Between the trimmed V and J ends, which lost 1 base and 4 bases, there was a span of 7 bases. This CDR3 contains 13 residues. CDR3 in amino acids: CASSDWAVYGYTF. In nucleotides, the CDR3 is TGTGCCAGCAGTGACTGGGCGGTCTATGGCTACACCTTC.

This clone was seen only a few times. The J gene is TRBJ2-5, the V gene TRBV25-1; D not certain. Germline V gene lookup returns CDR1 MGHDK and CDR2 SYGVNS. The CDR3 totals 11 residues. This CDR3 reads CVSGQQETQYF. CDR3 DNA sequence: TGTGTTTCGGGCCAGCAAGAGACCCAGTACTTC.